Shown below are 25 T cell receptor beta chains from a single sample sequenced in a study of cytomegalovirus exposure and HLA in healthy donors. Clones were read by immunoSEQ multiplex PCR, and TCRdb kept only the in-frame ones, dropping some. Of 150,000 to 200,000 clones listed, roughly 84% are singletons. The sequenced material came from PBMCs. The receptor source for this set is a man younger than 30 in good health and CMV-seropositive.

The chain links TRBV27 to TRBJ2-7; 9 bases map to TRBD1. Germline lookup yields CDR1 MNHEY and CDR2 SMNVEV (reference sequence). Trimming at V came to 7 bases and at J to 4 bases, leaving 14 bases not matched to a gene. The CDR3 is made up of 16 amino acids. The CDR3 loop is CASTSRGGQGLYEQYF. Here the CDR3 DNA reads TGTGCCAGCACTTCCAGGGGGGGACAGGGTTTGTACGAGCAGTACTTC.

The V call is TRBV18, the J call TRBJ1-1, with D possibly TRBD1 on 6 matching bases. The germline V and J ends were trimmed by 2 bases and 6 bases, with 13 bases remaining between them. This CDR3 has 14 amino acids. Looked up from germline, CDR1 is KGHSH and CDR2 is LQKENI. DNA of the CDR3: TGTGCCAGCTCACCAAAGGACAGATCCCCTGAAGCTTTCTTT. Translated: CASSPKDRSPEAFF. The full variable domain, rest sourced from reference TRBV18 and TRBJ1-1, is NAGVMQNPRHLVRRRGQEARLRCSPMKGHSHVYWYRQLPEEGLKFMVYLQKENIIDESGMPKERFSAEFPKEGPSILRIQQVVRGDSAAYFCASSPKDRSPEAFFGQGTRLTVV.

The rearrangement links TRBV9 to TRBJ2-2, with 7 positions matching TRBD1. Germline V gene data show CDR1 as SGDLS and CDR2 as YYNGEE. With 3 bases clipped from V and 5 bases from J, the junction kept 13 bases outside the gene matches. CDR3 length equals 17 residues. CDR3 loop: CASSAQDRSYPTGELFF. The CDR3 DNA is TGTGCCAGCAGCGCACAGGACAGGTCTTACCCGACCGGGGAGCTGTTTTTT.

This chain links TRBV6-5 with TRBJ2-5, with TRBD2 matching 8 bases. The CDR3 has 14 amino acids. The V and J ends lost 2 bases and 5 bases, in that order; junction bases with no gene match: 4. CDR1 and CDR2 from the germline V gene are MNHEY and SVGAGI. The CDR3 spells CASSYTGLVETQYF. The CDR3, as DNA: TGTGCCAGCAGTTACACGGGACTAGTGGAGACCCAGTACTTC.

The chain's CDR3 is CASSQDLAGATNEKLFF. The CDR3 DNA sequence: TGCGCCAGCAGCCAAGATCTTGCGGGGGCGACTAATGAAAAACTGTTTTTT. The chain carries TRBV4-3 and TRBJ1-4; possible D gene TRBD1, 6 bases. This CDR3 is 17 amino acids long. Germline loops: CDR1 LGHNA, CDR2 YSLEER. Trimming left V 0 bases short and J 2 bases short, with 13 bases between.

CDR3 DNA sequence: TGTGCCAGCAGTGTTAGGACTAGCGATAGCACAGATACGCAGTATTTT. It is translated as CASSVRTSDSTDTQYF. The gene calls are TRBV6-1 and TRBJ2-3; TRBD2 matches at 9 bases. The germline CDR1 and CDR2 sequences are MNHNS and SASEGT. V shed 4 bases, J shed 0 bases, and the junction held 5 bases outside the gene matches. This CDR3 is built from 16 residues.

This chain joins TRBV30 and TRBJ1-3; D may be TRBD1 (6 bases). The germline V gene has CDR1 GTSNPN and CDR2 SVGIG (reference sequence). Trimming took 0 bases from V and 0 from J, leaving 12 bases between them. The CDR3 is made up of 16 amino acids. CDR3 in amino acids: CAWSVRSRGSGNTIYF. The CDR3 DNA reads TGTGCCTGGAGTGTTCGCAGCAGGGGCTCTGGAAACACCATATATTTT.

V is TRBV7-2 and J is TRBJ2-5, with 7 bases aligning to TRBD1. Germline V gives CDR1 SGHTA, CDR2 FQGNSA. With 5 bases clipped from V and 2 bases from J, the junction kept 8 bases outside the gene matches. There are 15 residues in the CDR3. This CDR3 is CASSRSGTAQETQYF. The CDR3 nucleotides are TGTGCCAGCAGCCGGTCCGGGACAGCGCAAGAGACCCAGTACTTC.

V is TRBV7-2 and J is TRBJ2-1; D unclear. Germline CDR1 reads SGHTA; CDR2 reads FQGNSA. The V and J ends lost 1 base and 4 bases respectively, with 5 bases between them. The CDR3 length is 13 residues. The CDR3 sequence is CASSLGEYNEQFF. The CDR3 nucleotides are TGTGCCAGCAGCTTAGGAGAATACAATGAGCAGTTCTTC.

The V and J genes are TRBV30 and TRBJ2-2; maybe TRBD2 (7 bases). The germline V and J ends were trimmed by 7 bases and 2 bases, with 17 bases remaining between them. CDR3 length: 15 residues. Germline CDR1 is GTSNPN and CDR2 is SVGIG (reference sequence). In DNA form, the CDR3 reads TGTGCCTCCAGGAGGGGGGGACTTAACACCGGGGAGCTGTTTTTT. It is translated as CASRRGGLNTGELFF.

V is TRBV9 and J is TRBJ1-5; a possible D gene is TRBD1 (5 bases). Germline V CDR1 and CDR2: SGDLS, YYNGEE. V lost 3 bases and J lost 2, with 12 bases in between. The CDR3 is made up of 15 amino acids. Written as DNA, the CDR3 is TGTGCCAGCAGCGCCGGGGGGGTGGGCAATCAGCCCCAGCATTTT. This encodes CASSAGGVGNQPQHF.

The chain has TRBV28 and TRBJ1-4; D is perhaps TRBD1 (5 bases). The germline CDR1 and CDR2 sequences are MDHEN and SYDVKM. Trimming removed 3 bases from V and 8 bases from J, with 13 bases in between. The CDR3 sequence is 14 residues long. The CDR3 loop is CASSLGGFGEKLFF. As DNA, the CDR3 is TGTGCCAGCAGTTTGGGGGGGTTTGGGGAAAAACTGTTTTTT.

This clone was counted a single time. As DNA, the CDR3 is TGCGCCAGCAGGAAACAGGGAGGGGTGCAAGAGACCCAGTACTTC. Protein product: CASRKQGGVQETQYF. The V call is TRBV5-1, the J call TRBJ2-5, with a tentative D call TRBD2 (7 bases). The CDR3 consists of 15 residues. The V gene lost 5 bases and the J gene lost 2 bases, with 16 bases spanning the gap. The germline gives CDR1 SGHRS, CDR2 YFSETQ. The full variable domain, completed using reference TRBV5-1 and TRBJ2-5, is KAGVTQTPRYLIKTRGQQVTLSCSPISGHRSVSWYQQTPGQGLQFLFEYFSETQRNKGNFPGRFSGRQFSNSRSEMNVSTLELGDSALYLCASRKQGGVQETQYFGPGTRLLVL.

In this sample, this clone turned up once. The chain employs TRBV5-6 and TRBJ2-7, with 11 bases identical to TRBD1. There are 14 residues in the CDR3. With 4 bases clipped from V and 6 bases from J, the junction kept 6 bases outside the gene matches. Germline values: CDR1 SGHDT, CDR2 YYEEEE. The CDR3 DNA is TGTGCCAGCAGCAGCTGGGACAGGGGGGCCGAGCAGTACTTC. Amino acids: CASSSWDRGAEQYF.

CDR3 sequence: CATSGFRSDRGITNYGYTF. The DNA of the CDR3 is TGTGCCACCAGCGGATTCCGATCGGACAGGGGGATAACCAACTATGGCTACACCTTC. The chain carries TRBV15 and TRBJ1-2; TRBD1 aligns across 10 bases. Germline loops: CDR1 LNHNV, CDR2 YYDKDF (reference sequence). With 5 bases clipped from V and 2 bases from J, the junction kept 17 bases outside the gene matches. This CDR3 region has 19 residues.

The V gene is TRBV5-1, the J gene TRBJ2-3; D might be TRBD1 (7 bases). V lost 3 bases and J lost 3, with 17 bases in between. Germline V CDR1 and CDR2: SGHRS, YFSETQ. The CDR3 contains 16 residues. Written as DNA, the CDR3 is TGCGCCAGCAGCTGGGACAGCACTAGCTTAACAGATACGCAGTATTTT. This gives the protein CASSWDSTSLTDTQYF. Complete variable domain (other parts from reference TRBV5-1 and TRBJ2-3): KAGVTQTPRYLIKTRGQQVTLSCSPISGHRSVSWYQQTPGQGLQFLFEYFSETQRNKGNFPGRFSGRQFSNSRSEMNVSTLELGDSALYLCASSWDSTSLTDTQYFGPGTRLTVL.

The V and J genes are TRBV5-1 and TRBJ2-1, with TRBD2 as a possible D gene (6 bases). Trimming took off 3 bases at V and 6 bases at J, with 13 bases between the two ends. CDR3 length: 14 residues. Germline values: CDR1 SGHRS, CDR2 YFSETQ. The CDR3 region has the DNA TGCGCCAGCAGCTGGGGCGGGGCGCCCAATGAGCAGTTCTTC. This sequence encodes CASSWGGAPNEQFF.

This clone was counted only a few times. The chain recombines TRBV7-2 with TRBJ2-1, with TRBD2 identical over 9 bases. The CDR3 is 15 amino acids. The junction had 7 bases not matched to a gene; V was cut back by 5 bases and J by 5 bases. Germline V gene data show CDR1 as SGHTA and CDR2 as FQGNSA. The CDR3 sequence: CASSMTSGKHNEQFF. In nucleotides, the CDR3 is TGTGCCAGCAGCATGACTAGCGGTAAACACAATGAGCAGTTCTTC.

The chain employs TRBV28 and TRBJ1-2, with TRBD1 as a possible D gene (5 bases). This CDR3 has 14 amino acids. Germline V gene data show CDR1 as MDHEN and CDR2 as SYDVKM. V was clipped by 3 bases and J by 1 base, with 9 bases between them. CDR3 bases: TGTGCCAGCAGTTTTGGGGGGTATAACTATGGCTACACCTTC. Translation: CASSFGGYNYGYTF.

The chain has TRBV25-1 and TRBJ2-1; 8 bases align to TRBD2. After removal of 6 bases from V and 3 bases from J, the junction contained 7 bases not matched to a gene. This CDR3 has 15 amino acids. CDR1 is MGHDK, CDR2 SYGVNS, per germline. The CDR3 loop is CASSTVAGNYNEQFF. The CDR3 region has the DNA TGTGCCAGCAGCACCGTAGCGGGGAACTACAATGAGCAGTTCTTC.

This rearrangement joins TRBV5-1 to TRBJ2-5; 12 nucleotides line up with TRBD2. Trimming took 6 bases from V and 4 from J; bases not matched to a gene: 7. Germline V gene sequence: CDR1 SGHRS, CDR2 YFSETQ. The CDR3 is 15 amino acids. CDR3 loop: CASMETSGSLETQYF. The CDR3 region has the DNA TGCGCCAGCATGGAGACTAGCGGGAGTCTAGAGACCCAGTACTTC.

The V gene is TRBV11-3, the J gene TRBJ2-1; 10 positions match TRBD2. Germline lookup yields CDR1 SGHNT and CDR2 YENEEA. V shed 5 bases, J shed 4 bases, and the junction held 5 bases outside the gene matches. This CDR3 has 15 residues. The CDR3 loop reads CASSALAGAYNEQFF. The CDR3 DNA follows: TGTGCCAGCAGCGCGCTAGCGGGAGCGTACAATGAGCAGTTCTTC.

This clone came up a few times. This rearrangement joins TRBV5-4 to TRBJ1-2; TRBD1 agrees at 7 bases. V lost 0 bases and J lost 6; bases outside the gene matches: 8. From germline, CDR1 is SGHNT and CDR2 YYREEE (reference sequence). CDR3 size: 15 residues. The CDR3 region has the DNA TGTGCCAGCAGCTTGGCCCTGCAGGGGGGAAATGGCTACACCTTC. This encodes CASSLALQGGNGYTF.

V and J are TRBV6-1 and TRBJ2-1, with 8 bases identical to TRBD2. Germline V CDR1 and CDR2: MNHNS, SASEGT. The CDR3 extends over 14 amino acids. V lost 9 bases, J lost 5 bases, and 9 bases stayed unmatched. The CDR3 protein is CASHIAGSHNEQFF. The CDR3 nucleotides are TGTGCCAGTCATATAGCGGGATCCCACAATGAGCAGTTCTTC.

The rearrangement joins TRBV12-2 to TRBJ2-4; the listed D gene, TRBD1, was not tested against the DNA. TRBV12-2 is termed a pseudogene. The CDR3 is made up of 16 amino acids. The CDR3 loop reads CASRFRTALAKNIQYF. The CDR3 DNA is TGTGCAAGTCGCTTCAGGACAGCTCTAGCCAAAAACATTCAGTACTTC.